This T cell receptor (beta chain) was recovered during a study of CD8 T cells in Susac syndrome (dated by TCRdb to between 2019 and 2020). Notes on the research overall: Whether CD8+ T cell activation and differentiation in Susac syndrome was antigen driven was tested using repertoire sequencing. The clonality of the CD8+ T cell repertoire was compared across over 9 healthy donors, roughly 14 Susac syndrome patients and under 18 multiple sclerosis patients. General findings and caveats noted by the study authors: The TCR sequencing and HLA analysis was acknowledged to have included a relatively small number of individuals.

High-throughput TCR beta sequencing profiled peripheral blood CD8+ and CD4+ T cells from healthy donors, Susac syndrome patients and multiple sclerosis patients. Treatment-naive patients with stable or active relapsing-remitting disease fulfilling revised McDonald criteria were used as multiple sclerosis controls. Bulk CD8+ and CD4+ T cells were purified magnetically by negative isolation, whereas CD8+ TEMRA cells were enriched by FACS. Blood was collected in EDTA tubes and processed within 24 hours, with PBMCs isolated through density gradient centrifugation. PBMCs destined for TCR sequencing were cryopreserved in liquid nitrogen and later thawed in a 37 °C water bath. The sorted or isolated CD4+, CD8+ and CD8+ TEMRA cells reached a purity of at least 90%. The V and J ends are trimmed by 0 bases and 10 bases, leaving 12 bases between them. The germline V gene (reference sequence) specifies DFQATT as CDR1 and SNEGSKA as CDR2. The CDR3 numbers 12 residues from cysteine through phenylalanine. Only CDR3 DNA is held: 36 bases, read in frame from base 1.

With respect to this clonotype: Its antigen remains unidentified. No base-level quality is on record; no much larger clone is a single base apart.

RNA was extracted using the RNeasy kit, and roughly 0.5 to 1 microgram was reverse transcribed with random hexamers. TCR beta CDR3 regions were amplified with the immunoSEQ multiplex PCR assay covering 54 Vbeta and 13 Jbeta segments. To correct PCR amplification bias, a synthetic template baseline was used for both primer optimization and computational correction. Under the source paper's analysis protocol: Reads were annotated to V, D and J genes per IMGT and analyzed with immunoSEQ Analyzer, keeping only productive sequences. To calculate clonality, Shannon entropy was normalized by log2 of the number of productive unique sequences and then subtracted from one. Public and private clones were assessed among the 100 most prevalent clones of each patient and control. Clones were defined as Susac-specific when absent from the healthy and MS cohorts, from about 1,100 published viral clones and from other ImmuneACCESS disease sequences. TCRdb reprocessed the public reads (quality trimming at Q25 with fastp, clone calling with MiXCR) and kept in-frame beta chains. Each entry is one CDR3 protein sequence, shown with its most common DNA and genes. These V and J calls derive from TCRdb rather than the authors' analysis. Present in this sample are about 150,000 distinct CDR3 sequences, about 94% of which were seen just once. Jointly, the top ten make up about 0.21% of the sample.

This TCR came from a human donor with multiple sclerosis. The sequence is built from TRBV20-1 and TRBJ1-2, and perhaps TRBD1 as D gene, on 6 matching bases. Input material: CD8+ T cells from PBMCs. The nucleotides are TGCAGTGCTAGAGAGACAGGTACCGACTACACCTTC. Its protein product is CSARETGTDYTF.